Listed here are 2 T cell receptor beta chains from one sample, sequenced in a study of T-cell reconstitution after alpha-beta-depleted transplantation in children (dated by TCRdb to the mid-2010s). Library generation was performed with PCR. Sequencing was carried out with an Illumina HiSeq 2500. TCR libraries were prepared with molecular barcoding, using unique molecular identifiers to normalize TCRbeta repertoire quantification. In TCRdb, the public reads were trimmed at Q25 with fastp and aligned with MiXCR, with productive beta chains retained. Rows with a matching CDR3 protein are joined into one entry that keeps the most common DNA and genes. Recorded for this sample are about 690,000 distinct CDR3 sequences; around 17% of them occurred a single time. Together, the top ten hold under 1.2% of the sample. The sample was PBMCs from the stem cell graft donor, taken from the stem cell graft. These receptors all stem from a human donor who donated a stem cell graft to a child with acute myeloid leukemia.

This clonotype occurred a few times. The chain carries TRBV5-1 and TRBJ1-5, with no clear D. CDR3 length equals 16 residues. The germline gives CDR1 SGHRS, CDR2 YFSETQ. V gave up 0 bases and J gave up 0 bases, with 10 bases separating them. Here the CDR3 reads CASSLDRGYSNQPQHF. The CDR3 DNA reads as TGCGCCAGCAGCTTGGACCGTGGTTATAGCAATCAGCCCCAGCATTTT.

This chain's CDR3 is CASSRNTGLAGGRTQYF. The CDR3 DNA is TGCGCCAGCAGCAGAAACACGGGACTAGCGGGGGGGCGTACGCAGTATTTT. V gene TRBV5-1 combines with J gene TRBJ2-3; 16 nucleotides agree with TRBD2. CDR1 is SGHRS, CDR2 YFSETQ, per germline. The CDR3 runs to 17 residues. Losses at the gene ends were 4 bases for V and 8 bases for J; bases not matched to a gene: 10.